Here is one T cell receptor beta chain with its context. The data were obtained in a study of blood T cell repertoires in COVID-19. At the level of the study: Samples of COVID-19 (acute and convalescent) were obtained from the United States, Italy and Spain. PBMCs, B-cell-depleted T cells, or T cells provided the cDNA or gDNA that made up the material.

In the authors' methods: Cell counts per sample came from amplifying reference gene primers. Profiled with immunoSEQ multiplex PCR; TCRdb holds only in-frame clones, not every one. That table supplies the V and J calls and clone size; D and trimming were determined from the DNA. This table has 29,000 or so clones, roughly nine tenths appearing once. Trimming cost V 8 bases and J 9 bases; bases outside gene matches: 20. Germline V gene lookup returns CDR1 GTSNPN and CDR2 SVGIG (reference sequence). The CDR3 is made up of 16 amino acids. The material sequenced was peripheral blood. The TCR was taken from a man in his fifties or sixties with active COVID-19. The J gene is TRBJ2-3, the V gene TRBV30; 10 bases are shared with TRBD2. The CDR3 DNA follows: TGTGCCGGGCAAAAGCGGGGGGGACCCGAGGAAGGCACGCAGTATTTT. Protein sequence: CAGQKRGGPEEGTQYF.